This note documents a single T cell receptor beta chain sequence. Antigen unknown. This entry belongs to a study of shared clonotypes between healthy human individuals. Study-level results: Generally, naive subsets (rather than memory subsets) showed larger estimated richness. There were few donors, and this limited the genetic and exposure-history diversity represented.

As defined, naive CD8 cells were CD45RO-negative and positively selected for CCR7, with terminally differentiated effector memory CD45RA+ cells excluded. Donors included only healthy HIV-negative adults lacking recent acute infections or vaccinations. The table came from immunoSEQ multiplex PCR; TCRdb's copy has only in-frame clones and leaves some out. The table lists some 2.1 million clones, around 95% of them singletons. Germline V CDR1 and CDR2: SEHNR, FQNEAQ (reference sequence). The CDR3 has 13 residues. Trimming stripped 3 bases from V and 0 bases from J, with 4 bases between. The sample taken for sequencing was naive CD8+ T cells from PBMCs. The receptor's source is a man aged 18 to 35 in good health. Some clones in this sample may be carry-over from other donors' samples. The genes are TRBV7-9 and TRBJ2-3; D is ambiguous. The CDR3 bases are TGTGCCAGCAGCTTCGGCAGCACAGATACGCAGTATTTT. The encoded protein is CASSFGSTDTQYF.